This TCR beta chain appears in the sequencing data of a study of regulatory T cells in long-lasting Graves disease. Time point specified: persistent/refractory GD, antithyroid drugs over 5 years with positive TRAb. After RNA was extracted from PBMCs, the TCR library was made from it. The CDR3 consists of 16 residues. CDR1 MGHRA and CDR2 YSYEKL come from the germline V gene. The V gene end was trimmed by 0 bases and the J gene end by 1 base; junction bases not matched to a gene: 4. The authors built TCR beta libraries using iRepertoire HTBI primers and Arm-PCR of CDR3 regions. TCRdb analysed the multiplex PCR reads with MiXCR anew, one entry per CDR3 protein. Among about 470,000 distinct CDR3 sequences listed, 20% to 25% were seen once.

The receptor comes from a female donor with Graves disease. The V call is TRBV4-1, the J call TRBJ2-7; the match to TRBD1 covers 9 bases. The material sequenced was peripheral blood mononuclear cells (PBMCs), taken when the disease was refractory, from a patient treated with antithyroid drugs. CDR3 loop: CASSQDWDRASYEQYF. In DNA form, the CDR3 reads TGCGCCAGCAGCCAAGATTGGGACAGGGCTTCCTACGAGCAGTACTTC.